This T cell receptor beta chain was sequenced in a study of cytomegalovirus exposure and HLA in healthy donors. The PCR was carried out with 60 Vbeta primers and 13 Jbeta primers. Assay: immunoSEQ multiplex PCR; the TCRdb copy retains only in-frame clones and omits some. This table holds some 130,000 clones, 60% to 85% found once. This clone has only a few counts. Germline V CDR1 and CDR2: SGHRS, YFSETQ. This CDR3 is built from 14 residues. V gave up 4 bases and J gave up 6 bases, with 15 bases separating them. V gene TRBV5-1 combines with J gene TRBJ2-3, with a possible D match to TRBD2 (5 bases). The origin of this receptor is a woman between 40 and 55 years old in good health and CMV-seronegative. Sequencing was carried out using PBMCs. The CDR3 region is CASSRERGTDTQYF. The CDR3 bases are TGCGCCAGCAGCCGGGAACGGGGAACGGATACGCAGTATTTT.